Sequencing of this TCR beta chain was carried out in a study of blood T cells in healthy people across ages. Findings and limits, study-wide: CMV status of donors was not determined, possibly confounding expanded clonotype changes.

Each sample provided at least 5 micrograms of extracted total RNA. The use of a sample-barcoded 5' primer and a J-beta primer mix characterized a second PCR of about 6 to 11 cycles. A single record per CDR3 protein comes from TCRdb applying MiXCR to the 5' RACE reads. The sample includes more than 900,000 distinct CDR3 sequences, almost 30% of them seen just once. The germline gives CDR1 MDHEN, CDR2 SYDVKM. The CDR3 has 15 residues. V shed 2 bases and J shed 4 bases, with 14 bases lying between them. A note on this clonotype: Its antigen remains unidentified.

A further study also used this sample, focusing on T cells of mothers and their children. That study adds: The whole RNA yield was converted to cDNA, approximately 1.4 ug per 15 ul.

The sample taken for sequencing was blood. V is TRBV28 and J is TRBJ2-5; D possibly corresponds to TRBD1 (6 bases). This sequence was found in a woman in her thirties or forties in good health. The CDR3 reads CASSLIRGLGETQYF. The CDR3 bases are TGTGCCAGCAGTTTAATCAGGGGCCTGGGAGAGACCCAGTACTTC.